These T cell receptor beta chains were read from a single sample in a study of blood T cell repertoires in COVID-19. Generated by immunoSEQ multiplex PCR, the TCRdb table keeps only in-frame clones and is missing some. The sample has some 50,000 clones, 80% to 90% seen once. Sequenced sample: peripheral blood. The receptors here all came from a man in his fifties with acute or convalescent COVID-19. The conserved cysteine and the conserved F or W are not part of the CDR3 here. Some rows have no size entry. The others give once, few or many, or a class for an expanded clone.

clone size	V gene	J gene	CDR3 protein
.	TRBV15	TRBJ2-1	ATSTGTSGNNEQF
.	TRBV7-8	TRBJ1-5	ASSLQGTGNQPQH
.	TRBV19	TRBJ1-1	ASSISGRGGTEAF
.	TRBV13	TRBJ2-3	ASRPDRSTDTQY
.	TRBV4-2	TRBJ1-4	ASSQDQGNNEKLF
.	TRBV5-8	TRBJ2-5	ASSFYRTEQETQY
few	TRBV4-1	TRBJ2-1	ASSQANKGTGLPYNEQF
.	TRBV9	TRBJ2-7	ASRGDREGYEQY
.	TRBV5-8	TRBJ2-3	ASSLFTSGDTDTQY
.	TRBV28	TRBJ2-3	ASSLREDRGSDTQY
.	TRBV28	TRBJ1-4	ASSPTLGAVEKLF
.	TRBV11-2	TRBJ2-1	ASSFVPFGGRGDYNEQF
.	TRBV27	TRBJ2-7	ASSPHKINEQY
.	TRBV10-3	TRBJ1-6	AISESKGVKNSPLH
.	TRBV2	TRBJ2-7	ASGGVGSYEQY
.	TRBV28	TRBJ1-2	ASSLERQRANYGYT
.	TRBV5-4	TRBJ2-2	ASSLAPSGRAGELF
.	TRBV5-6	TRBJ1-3	ASSLGRQGLFRSGNTIY
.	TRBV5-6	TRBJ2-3	ASSLQGSSDTQY
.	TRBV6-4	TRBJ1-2	ASSGTGSYGYT
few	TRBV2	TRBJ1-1	ASMGPLTEAF
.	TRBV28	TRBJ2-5	ASRGGGDRRLETQY
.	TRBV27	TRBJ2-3	ASSSPLGLAGGPADTQY
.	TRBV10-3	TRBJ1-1	AIHLAEAF
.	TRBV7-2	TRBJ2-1	ASSSPGGEQF
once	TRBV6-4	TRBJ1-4	ASSVLLGEKLF
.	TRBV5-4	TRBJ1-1	ASSGGVSEAF
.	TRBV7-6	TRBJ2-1	ASSFSGHNEQF
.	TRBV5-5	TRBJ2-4	ASSPTPRGLGAKNIQY
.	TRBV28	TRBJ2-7	ASSSPSARSGAQY
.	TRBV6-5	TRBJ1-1	ASSYHLGNTEAF
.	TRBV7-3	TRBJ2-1	ASSTGTSGSEQF
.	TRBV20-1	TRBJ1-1	SAEGQREAF
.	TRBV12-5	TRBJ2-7	ASGHVDRTYEQY
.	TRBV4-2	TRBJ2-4	ASSQGRQPPSGDIQY
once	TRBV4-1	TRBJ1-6	ASSQDGAHLNSPLH
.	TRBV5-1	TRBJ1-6	ASSWGPTGTNSPLH
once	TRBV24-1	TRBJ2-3	ATGTSGDTTDTQY
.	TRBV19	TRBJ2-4	ASSIRTREDIQY
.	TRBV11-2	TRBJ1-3	ASSFSGGRGNTIY
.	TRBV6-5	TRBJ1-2	AGEGDRGYT
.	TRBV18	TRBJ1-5	ASSQGGGNQPQH
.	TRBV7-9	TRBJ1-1	ASSWGQGFTEAF
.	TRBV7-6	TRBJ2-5	ASSPSPSGSQETQY
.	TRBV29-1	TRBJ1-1	SVLLGTGPLSTEAF
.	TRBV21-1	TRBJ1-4	ASSKAVPGGNEKLF
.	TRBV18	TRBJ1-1	ASSPLGQGAEAF
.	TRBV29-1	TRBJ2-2	SVDGIHRGGTGELF
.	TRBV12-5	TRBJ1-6	ASAFDSPPLH
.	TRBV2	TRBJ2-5	ASRRGGTQETQY
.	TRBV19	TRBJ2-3	ASSRPWGGSTDTQY